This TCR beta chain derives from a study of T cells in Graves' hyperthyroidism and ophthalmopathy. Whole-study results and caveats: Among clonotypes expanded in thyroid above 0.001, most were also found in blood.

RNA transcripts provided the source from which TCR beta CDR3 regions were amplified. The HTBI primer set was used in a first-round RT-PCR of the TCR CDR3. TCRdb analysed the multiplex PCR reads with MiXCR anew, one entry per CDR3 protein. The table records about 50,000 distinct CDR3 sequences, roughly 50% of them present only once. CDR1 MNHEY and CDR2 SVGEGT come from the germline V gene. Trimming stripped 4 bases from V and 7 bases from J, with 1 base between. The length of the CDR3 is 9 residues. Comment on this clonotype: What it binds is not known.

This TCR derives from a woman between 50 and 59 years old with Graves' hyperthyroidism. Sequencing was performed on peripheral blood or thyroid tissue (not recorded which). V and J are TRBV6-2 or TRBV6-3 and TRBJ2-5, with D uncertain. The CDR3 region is CASSSTQYF. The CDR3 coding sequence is TGTGCCAGCAGTTCGACCCAGTACTTC.